This entry lists 25 T cell receptor beta chains sequenced from one sample in a study of T cells after yellow fever vaccination. TCRdb analysed the 5' RACE reads with MiXCR anew, one entry per CDR3 protein. The repertoire holds some 300,000 distinct CDR3 sequences, with 3.6% as singletons. This specimen consisted of PBMCs, obtained on the day of the yellow fever booster vaccination. Receptors originate from a man between 18 and 29 years old who received the YFV17D yellow fever vaccine.

This clonotype has just a few counts. The rearrangement joins TRBV7-8 to TRBJ2-5, with TRBD2 identical over 15 bases. Germline trimming cut 11 bases from V and 6 bases from J; bases unmatched to any gene: 4. This CDR3 comprises 13 residues. Germline V gene data show CDR1 as SGHVS and CDR2 as FQNEAQ. CDR3 nucleotides: TGTGCCGGGGGACTAGCGGGGGGACAGACCCAGTACTTC. Protein product: CAGGLAGGQTQYF.

This clonotype has only a few counts. V gene TRBV5-4 combines with J gene TRBJ1-4, with D maybe TRBD1 (5 bases). Germline V gene lookup returns CDR1 SGHNT and CDR2 YYREEE (reference sequence). The V end lost 3 bases, the J end lost 5 bases, and 14 bases lay between the germline ends. The CDR3 is 15 amino acids. The CDR3 sequence is CASSSRGASNEKLFF. For the CDR3, the DNA is TGTGCCAGCAGCTCCCGAGGGGCGTCGAATGAAAAACTGTTTTTT.

This clonotype was recorded many times. The V call is TRBV15, the J call TRBJ1-4, with D perhaps matching TRBD1 (5 bases). CDR3 length equals 14 residues. The germline gives CDR1 LNHNV, CDR2 YYDKDF (reference sequence). With 0 bases removed from V and 12 bases from J, the gap between germline ends came to 14 bases. CDR3 amino acids: CATSRDLRQPELFF. The DNA of the CDR3 is TGTGCCACCAGCAGAGATTTAAGACAGCCTGAACTGTTTTTT.

This chain uses TRBV5-1 with TRBJ2-1, with 7 bases matching TRBD2. J was trimmed by 6 bases and V by 1 base; bases with no gene match: 4. Per the germline V gene, CDR1 is SGHRS and CDR2 is YFSETQ. The CDR3 loop spans 14 amino acids. The CDR3, as DNA: TGCGCCAGCAGCTTGATTCCGGGGGGCAATGAGCAGTTCTTC. Amino acids: CASSLIPGGNEQFF.

This clonotype came up a few times. One base away lies a much larger clone, so this may be a sequencing read error. The chain uses TRBV2 and TRBJ2-3; 11 bases are shared with TRBD2. V lost 4 bases, J lost 1 base, and 1 base stayed unmatched. The germline CDR1 and CDR2 sequences are SNHLY and FYNNEI. The CDR3 contains 15 residues. The CDR3 DNA follows: TGTGCCAGCAGTGGGACTAGCGGGCGCACAGATACGCAGTATTTT. Protein: CASSGTSGRTDTQYF.

In its sample, this clonotype was seen many times. At one of its ends the junction is not consistent with the germline gene, which may arise from a read error. The CDR3 DNA sequence: TGTGCCAGCAGCTTAGCAGGTCAGCCCCAGCATTTT. Its protein is CASSLAGQPQHF. V usage is TRBV12-3 or TRBV12-4 and J usage is TRBJ1-5; unclear D gene. CDR3 length: 12 amino acids.

This clonotype came up a few times. This chain links TRBV5-1 with TRBJ2-2, with 8 bases aligning to TRBD2. V was pared by 4 bases and J by 6 bases, with 2 bases of the junction left unmatched. The CDR3 spans 13 residues. The germline gives CDR1 SGHRS, CDR2 YFSETQ. Here the CDR3 DNA reads TGCGCCAGCAGCCCGACTAGCGCCGGGGAGCTGTTTTTT. Translating gives CASSPTSAGELFF.

V usage is TRBV20-1 and J usage is TRBJ2-5, with TRBD2 matching over 14 bases. Unmatched junction bases numbered 10, after V lost 5 bases and J lost 5 bases. CDR1 and CDR2 (germline): DFQATT, SNEGSKA (reference sequence). This CDR3 comprises 16 residues. The CDR3 is CSAEHGLAGGSETQYF. CDR3 sequence (DNA): TGCAGTGCTGAACACGGACTAGCGGGGGGTAGTGAGACCCAGTACTTC.

This clonotype was counted many times. This rearrangement joins TRBV7-2 to TRBJ2-5, with D unclear. The V gene lost 7 bases and the J gene lost 1 base, with 10 bases spanning the gap. This CDR3 spans 13 amino acids. Germline V gives CDR1 SGHTA, CDR2 FQGNSA. The CDR3 DNA reads as TGTGCCAGCACCCTGGATCGCCAAGAGACCCAGTACTTC. It encodes CASTLDRQETQYF.

This clonotype was recorded at least ten times. This chain links TRBV9 with TRBJ2-3; TRBD1 is a possible D gene (6 bases). Germline V gene lookup returns CDR1 SGDLS and CDR2 YYNGEE. This CDR3 spans 15 amino acids. The germline V and J ends were trimmed by 4 bases and 3 bases, with 15 bases remaining between them. The CDR3 here is CASSSGPGVTDTQYF. DNA of the CDR3: TGTGCCAGCAGCTCGGGACCAGGGGTGACAGATACGCAGTATTTT.

The rearrangement joins TRBV12-3 or TRBV12-4 to TRBJ1-1; D possibly corresponds to TRBD1 (6 bases). V was cut by 5 bases and J by 2 bases, with 12 bases left in between. The CDR3 spans 14 residues. For the CDR3, the DNA is TGTGCCAGCAGTCTGCCGGGACAAAACACTGAAGCTTTCTTT. It is translated as CASSLPGQNTEAFF.

The table lists this clonotype with many counts. This sequence joins TRBV6-1 and TRBJ2-5, with 8 bases lining up with TRBD2. V shed 4 bases, J shed 2 bases, and the junction held 6 bases outside the gene matches. CDR1 is MNHNS and CDR2 is SASEGT in the germline V gene. The CDR3 covers 15 residues. DNA of the CDR3: TGTGCCAGCAGTGCCCGGGGGGGTGGACAAGAGACCCAGTACTTC. This encodes CASSARGGGQETQYF.

The V call is TRBV11-2, the J call TRBJ2-1, with TRBD1 matching over 8 bases. The CDR3 is 17 residues long. Germline CDR1 SGHAT, CDR2 FQNNGV. The ends lost 0 bases at V and 7 bases at J; junction bases unmatched: 11. The CDR3 DNA follows: TGTGCCAGCAGCTTAGACCCAGGCCAGGGGGCGGGAAATGAGCAGTTCTTC. Its translation is CASSLDPGQGAGNEQFF.

The rearrangement uses TRBV7-6 and TRBJ2-5, with D unresolved. In germline, CDR1 is SGHVS, CDR2 FNYEAQ. The CDR3 has 15 residues. V dropped 3 bases and J dropped 2 bases, with 13 bases sitting between them. The CDR3 region has the DNA TGTGCCAGCAGCTTCCTTGGGGAAGCTCAAGAGACCCAGTACTTC. Protein sequence: CASSFLGEAQETQYF.

The chain links TRBV7-8 to TRBJ2-1; TRBD2 aligns across 7 bases. V dropped 1 base and J dropped 3; count of bases not matched to a gene: 6. Germline V gives CDR1 SGHVS, CDR2 FQNEAQ. This CDR3 has 16 amino acids. DNA for the CDR3: TGTGCCAGCAGCTTAGTGGGGGGGAACTTCTACAATGAGCAGTTCTTC. Protein sequence: CASSLVGGNFYNEQFF.

This rearrangement joins TRBV14 to TRBJ2-7; 8 positions agree with TRBD2. J gave up 5 bases and V 2 bases, and 8 bases lay outside the gene matches. CDR3 size: 15 residues. Per the germline V gene, CDR1 is SGHDN and CDR2 is FVKESK. In nucleotides, the CDR3 is TGTGCCAGCAGCCAACGCGGGGGGCGAATCCACGAGCAGTACTTC. Protein product: CASSQRGGRIHEQYF.

At least ten counts were recorded for this clonotype. The chain combines TRBV20-1 with TRBJ2-1, with TRBD2 as a possible D gene (5 bases). Looked up from germline, CDR1 is DFQATT and CDR2 is SNEGSKA (reference sequence). The CDR3 covers 15 residues. V dropped 0 bases and J dropped 0 bases, with 9 bases sitting between them. CDR3 nucleotide sequence: TGCAGTGCTAGAGATCGGAGCGGCTCCTACAATGAGCAGTTCTTC. The encoded protein is CSARDRSGSYNEQFF.

The chain has TRBV25-1 and TRBJ2-3; D unclear. Between the trimmed V and J ends, which lost 3 bases and 0 bases, there was a span of 7 bases. Germline CDR1 reads MGHDK; CDR2 reads SYGVNS. The CDR3 is 14 residues long. DNA for the CDR3: TGTGCCAGCAGTGATTTCAGGAGCACAGATACGCAGTATTTT. As protein: CASSDFRSTDTQYF.

V is TRBV5-4 and J is TRBJ2-7; 8 bases are a match to TRBD2. Germline V gene lookup returns CDR1 SGHNT and CDR2 YYREEE (reference sequence). Trimming at V came to 1 base and at J to 2 bases, leaving 8 bases not matched to a gene. This CDR3 has 16 amino acids. CDR3 in amino acids: CASSLREQAGAYEQYV. CDR3 DNA sequence: TGTGCCAGCAGCTTGAGAGAGCAAGCGGGAGCCTACGAGCAGTACGTC.

In regard to this clonotype: A much bigger clone sits one base away, suggesting this may be a read error. V gene TRBV7-3 combines with J gene TRBJ2-3; TRBD1 is a possible D gene (6 bases). Looked up from germline, CDR1 is SGHTA and CDR2 is FQGTGA. The CDR3 contains 15 residues. The CDR3 protein is CASSGTGSDTDTLYF. DNA for the CDR3: TGTGCCAGCAGCGGCACAGGGTCGGACACAGATACGCTGTATTTT.

This clonotype was detected only a few times. The chain couples TRBV6-2 or TRBV6-3 to TRBJ2-2, with TRBD2 as a possible D gene (6 bases). Trimming stripped 0 bases from V and 3 bases from J, with 14 bases between. The CDR3 has 17 residues. The germline V gene has CDR1 MNHEY and CDR2 SVGEGT. Written as DNA, the CDR3 is TGTGCCAGCAGTTACTCTCAACGGGACTGGGACACCGGGGAGCTGTTTTTT. This codes for CASSYSQRDWDTGELFF.

This clonotype was picked up many times. The genes are TRBV5-1 and TRBJ1-2; TRBD1 matches at 11 bases. Germline CDR1 and CDR2: SGHRS and YFSETQ. The CDR3 loop spans 15 amino acids. Losses at the gene ends were 3 bases for V and 5 bases for J; bases not matched to a gene: 6. CDR3 in DNA: TGCGCCAGCAGCTCCGGACAGGGGGCAACTTATGGCTACACCTTC. It is translated as CASSSGQGATYGYTF.

The chain couples TRBV20-1 to TRBJ1-6, with no clear D. Germline CDR1 reads DFQATT; CDR2 reads SNEGSKA (reference sequence). The length of the CDR3 is 15 residues. The V and J ends lost 4 bases and 8 bases respectively, with 18 bases between them. Written as DNA, the CDR3 is TGCAGTGCTACGGACTCGGGGTTGTGGGATTCACCCCTCCACTTT. It specifies CSATDSGLWDSPLHF.

This clonotype was recorded at least ten times. This chain connects TRBV5-1 to TRBJ1-6; 8 nucleotides line up with TRBD1. There are 15 residues in the CDR3. CDR1 SGHRS and CDR2 YFSETQ come from the germline V gene. V shed 2 bases and J 5 bases; nucleotides not matched to a gene: 3. The DNA for the CDR3 is TGCGCCAGCAGCTTCGACAGGGGAAATAATTCACCCCTCCACTTT. Translation: CASSFDRGNNSPLHF.

This clonotype was recorded many times. The gene calls are TRBV20-1 and TRBJ2-5; the D gene is possibly TRBD2 (6 bases). Trimming shortened V by 2 bases and J by 2 bases, and 9 bases separated the two germline ends. Germline V gene sequence: CDR1 DFQATT, CDR2 SNEGSKA (reference sequence). The CDR3 has 13 residues. The chain's CDR3 is CSARLATQETQYF. The CDR3 region has the DNA TGCAGTGCTAGACTAGCGACGCAAGAGACCCAGTACTTC.